This T cell receptor (beta chain) was recovered during a study of T-cell memory formation after mild COVID-19. TCRdb reprocessed the 5' RACE reads via MiXCR and lists one record per CDR3 protein. This sample has about 250,000 distinct CDR3 sequences, with roughly 15% found just once. Germline V gene sequence: CDR1 SGHTA, CDR2 FQGNSA. Trimming took 5 bases from V and 3 from J, leaving 10 bases between them. CDR3 length: 13 amino acids. This clonotype was picked up a small number of times. The TCR sequence derives from a man younger than 35 who had mild COVID-19 (a few samples of this study predate the infection). Cell type and time point are not known. The sample consisted of PBMCs or a T cell subset sorted from them (not recorded which). The chain employs TRBV7-2 and TRBJ1-1; no firm D call. The CDR3 region has the DNA TGTGCCAGCAGCCTAGTCCAGGACACTGAAGCTTTCTTT. Its protein product is CASSLVQDTEAFF.